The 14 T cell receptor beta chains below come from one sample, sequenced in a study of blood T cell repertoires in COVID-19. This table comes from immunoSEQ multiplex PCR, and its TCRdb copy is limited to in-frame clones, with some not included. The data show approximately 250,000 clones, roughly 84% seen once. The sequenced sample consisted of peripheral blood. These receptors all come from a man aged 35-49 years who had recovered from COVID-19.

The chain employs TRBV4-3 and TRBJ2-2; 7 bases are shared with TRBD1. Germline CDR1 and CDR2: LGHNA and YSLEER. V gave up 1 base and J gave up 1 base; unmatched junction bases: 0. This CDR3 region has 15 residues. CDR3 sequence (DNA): TGCGCCAGCAGCCAAGGACAGGGGAACACCGGGGAGCTGTTTTTT. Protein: CASSQGQGNTGELFF.

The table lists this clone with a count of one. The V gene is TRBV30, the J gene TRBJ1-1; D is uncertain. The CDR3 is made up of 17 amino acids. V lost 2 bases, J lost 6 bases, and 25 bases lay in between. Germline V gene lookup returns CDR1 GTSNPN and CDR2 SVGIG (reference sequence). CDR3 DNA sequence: TGTGCCTGGAGTCCACCCCCAACCGCGGCAGCCGCTGCTGAAGCTTTCTTT. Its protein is CAWSPPPTAAAAAEAFF.

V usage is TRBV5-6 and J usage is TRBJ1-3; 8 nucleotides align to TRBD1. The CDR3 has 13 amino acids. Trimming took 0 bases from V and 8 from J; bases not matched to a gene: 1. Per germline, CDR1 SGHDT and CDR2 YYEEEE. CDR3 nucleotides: TGTGCCAGCAGCTTGGTACAGGGGGACACCATATATTTT. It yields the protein CASSLVQGDTIYF.

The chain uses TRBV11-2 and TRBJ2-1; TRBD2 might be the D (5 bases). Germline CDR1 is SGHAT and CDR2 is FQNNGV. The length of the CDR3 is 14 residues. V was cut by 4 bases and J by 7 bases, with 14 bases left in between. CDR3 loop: CASSSLRAWNEQFF. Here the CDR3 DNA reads TGTGCCAGCAGCTCGCTGAGGGCATGGAATGAGCAGTTCTTC.

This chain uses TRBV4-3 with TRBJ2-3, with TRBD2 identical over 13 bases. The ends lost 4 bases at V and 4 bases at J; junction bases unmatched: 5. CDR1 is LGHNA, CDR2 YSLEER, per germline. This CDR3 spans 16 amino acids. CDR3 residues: CASSPRTSGRADTQYF. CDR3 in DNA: TGCGCCAGCAGCCCTAGGACTAGCGGGAGAGCAGATACGCAGTATTTT.

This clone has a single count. For the CDR3, the DNA is TGTGCCAGTAGTTGGGGGGTGGGCGATCAGCCCCAGCATTTT. Amino acids: CASSWGVGDQPQHF. J is TRBJ1-5 and V is TRBV19; D might be TRBD1 (5 bases). Trimming pared 5 bases from V and 5 bases from J, leaving 13 bases between. Germline V gene data show CDR1 as LNHDA and CDR2 as SQIVND (reference sequence). CDR3 length: 14 residues.

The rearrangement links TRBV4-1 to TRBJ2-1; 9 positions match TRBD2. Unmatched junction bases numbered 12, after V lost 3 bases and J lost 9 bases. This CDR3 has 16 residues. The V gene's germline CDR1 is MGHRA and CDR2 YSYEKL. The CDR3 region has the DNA TGCGCCAGCAGCCATCATTACGGAGCGGGAGGTGTTGAGCAGTTCTTC. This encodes CASSHHYGAGGVEQFF.

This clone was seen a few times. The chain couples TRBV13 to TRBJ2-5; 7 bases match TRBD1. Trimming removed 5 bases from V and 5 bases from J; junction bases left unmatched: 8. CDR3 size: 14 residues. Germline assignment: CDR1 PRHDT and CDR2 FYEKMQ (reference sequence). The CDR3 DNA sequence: TGTGCCAGCAGCCCGCGACAGGGATGGGAGACCCAGTACTTC. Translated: CASSPRQGWETQYF.

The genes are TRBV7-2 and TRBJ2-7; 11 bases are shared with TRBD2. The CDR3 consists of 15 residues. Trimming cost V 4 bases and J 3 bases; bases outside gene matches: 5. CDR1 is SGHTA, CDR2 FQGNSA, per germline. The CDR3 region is CASSWGLAEHYEQYF. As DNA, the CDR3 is TGTGCCAGCAGCTGGGGACTAGCGGAGCACTACGAGCAGTACTTC.

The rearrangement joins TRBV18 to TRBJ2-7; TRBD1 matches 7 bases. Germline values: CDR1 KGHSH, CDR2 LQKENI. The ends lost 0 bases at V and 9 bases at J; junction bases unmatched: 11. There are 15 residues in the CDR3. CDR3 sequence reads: CASSPPGQNTIAQYF. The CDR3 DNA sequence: TGTGCCAGCTCACCACCGGGACAGAATACGATTGCGCAGTACTTC.

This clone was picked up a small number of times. The CDR3 DNA reads as TGTGCCAGCAGCCAAGAAGAGGAGGGTTTCTACGAGCAGTACTTC. Protein: CASSQEEEGFYEQYF. The chain has TRBV4-2 and TRBJ2-7, with D possibly matching TRBD2 (6 bases). Between the trimmed V and J ends, which lost 0 bases and 3 bases, there was a span of 12 bases. The CDR3 has 15 amino acids. Germline CDR1 and CDR2: LGHNA and YNFKEQ.

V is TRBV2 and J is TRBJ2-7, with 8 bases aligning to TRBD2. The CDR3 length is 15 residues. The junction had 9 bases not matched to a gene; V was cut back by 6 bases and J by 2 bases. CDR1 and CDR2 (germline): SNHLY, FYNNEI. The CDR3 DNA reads TGTGCCAGCAGAGACCTAGCGGGTTTTCCCTACGAGCAGTACTTC. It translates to CASRDLAGFPYEQYF.

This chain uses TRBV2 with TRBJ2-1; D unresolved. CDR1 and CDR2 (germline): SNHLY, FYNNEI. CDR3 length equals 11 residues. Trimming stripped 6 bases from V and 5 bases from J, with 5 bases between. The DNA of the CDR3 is TGTGCCAGCAGGGCCAACAATGAGCAGTTCTTC. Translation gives CASRANNEQFF.

CDR3 amino acids: CASSKAGFTGVTYEQYF. CDR3 nucleotides: TGTGCCAGCAGCAAAGCAGGGTTTACAGGGGTTACCTACGAGCAGTACTTC. The chain joins TRBV21-1 to TRBJ2-7; TRBD1 was called by the table and not checked on the DNA. TRBV21-1 is listed as a pseudogene. The CDR3 covers 17 residues.